Included here is one T cell receptor beta chain sequence, with context. The antigen is undetermined. Only in-frame clones appear in the TCRdb table, and some are missing; sequencing was by immunoSEQ multiplex PCR. This table has fewer than 120,000 clones, roughly nine tenths appearing once. The CDR3 spans 13 residues. The V gene's germline CDR1 is MDHEN and CDR2 SYDVKM. V gave up 5 bases and J gave up 5 bases, with 13 bases separating them. These data originate in a study of cytomegalovirus exposure and HLA in healthy donors. Study-wide results and limits: For most TCR sequences rarity was the rule, although some public TCRs occurred in many donors. Associated with cytomegalovirus, according to the listing, were 150 to 200 TCR beta chains. CMV antigen specificity of a few CMV-associated chains was confirmed in vitro.

This rearrangement joins TRBV28 to TRBJ2-7; weak D call: TRBD1 (6 bases). Sequenced material: PBMCs. This TCR was recovered from a woman between 18 and 30 years old in good health and CMV-seronegative. CDR3 amino acids: CASSLRGFHEQYF. In nucleotides, the CDR3 is TGTGCCAGCAGTCTCAGGGGTTTCCACGAGCAGTACTTC.